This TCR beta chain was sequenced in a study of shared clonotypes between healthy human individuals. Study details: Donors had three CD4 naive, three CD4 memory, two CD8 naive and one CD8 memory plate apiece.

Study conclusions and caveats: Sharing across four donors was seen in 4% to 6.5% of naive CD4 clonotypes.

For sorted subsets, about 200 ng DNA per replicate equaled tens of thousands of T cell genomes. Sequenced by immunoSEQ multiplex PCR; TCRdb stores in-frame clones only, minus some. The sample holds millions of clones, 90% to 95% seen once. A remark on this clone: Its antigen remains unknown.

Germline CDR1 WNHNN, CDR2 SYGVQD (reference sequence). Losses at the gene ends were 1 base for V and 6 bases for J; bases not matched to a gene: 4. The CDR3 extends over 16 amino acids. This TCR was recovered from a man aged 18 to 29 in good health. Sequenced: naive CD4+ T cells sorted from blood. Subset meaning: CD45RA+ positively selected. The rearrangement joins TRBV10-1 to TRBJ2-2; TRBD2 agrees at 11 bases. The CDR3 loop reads CASSELAGGPAGELFF. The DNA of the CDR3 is TGCGCCAGCAGTGAGTTAGCGGGAGGGCCAGCCGGGGAGCTGTTTTTT.